This T cell receptor beta chain was profiled in a study of OX40 agonist ivuxolimab in advanced cancers. Study at large: The dose-escalation cohort had hepatocellular carcinoma, melanoma, renal cell or head and neck cancer. The eligibility criteria allowed prior anti-PD-1, anti-PD-L1 or anti-CTLA-4 therapy, and around 40% had some. Findings and caveats of the study: Among the least clonally expanded were partial responders at 0.1-3.0 mg/kg.

The sample holds one count of this clone. Its antigen is unknown. The data were produced by immunoSEQ multiplex PCR, yet TCRdb's version contains in-frame clones alone and is incomplete. The sample shows some 81,000 clones, 83% of them seen only once. The J segment lost 4 bases and the V segment lost 4 bases, leaving 2 bases of the junction unmatched. The CDR3 is 14 residues long. The V gene's germline CDR1 is SEHNR and CDR2 FQNEAQ (reference sequence). Sequences were derived from CD4+ or CD8+ T cells sorted from blood, sampled in a trial of the OX40 agonist ivuxolimab. The chain links TRBV7-9 to TRBJ1-5; 9 bases map to TRBD1. The sequence came from an adult with an advanced solid tumor such as melanoma, head and neck, liver or kidney cancer. Here the CDR3 DNA reads TGTGCCAGCAGCTCCGGACAGGGGAATCAGCCCCAGCATTTT. Residues: CASSSGQGNQPQHF.